Listed below are T cell receptor beta chains from one sample, sequenced in a study of CD8+CD57+ T cells in acquired aplastic anemia. TCRdb analysed the reads with MiXCR anew, one entry per CDR3 protein. This sample carries about 200,000 distinct CDR3 sequences, roughly 50% of them seen once, and the ten largest clones take roughly 21%. The sequencing sample was made of sorted CD4+, CD8+, or CD8+CD57+ T cells (not recorded which) from PBMCs. The receptors come from a human donor with aplastic anemia. CDR3s include the opening cysteine and the closing phenylalanine or tryptophan. Each record gives: J gene, V gene, D gene, clone size, CDR3 DNA, CDR3 protein. A D gene is named only where the DNA matches it firmly. Size is omitted from some rows. Given values are once, few, many or a class for expanded clones.

j_gene: TRBJ1-3
v_gene: TRBV12-3/TRBV12-4
d_gene: TRBD1
abundance: many
CDR3nt: TGTGCCAGCAGTCCCGGACAGGCTTCTGGAAACACCATATATTTT
CDR3aa: CASSPGQASGNTIYF

j_gene: TRBJ2-3
v_gene: TRBV14
d_gene: .
abundance: .
CDR3nt: TGTGCCAGCAGCCACCAACGTCACACAGATACGCAGTATTTT
CDR3aa: CASSHQRHTDTQYF

j_gene: TRBJ2-7
v_gene: TRBV2
d_gene: TRBD1
abundance: .
CDR3nt: TGTGCCAGCGCTCTCCCGGCGACAGGGTACTCCGAGCAGTACTTC
CDR3aa: CASALPATGYSEQYF

j_gene: TRBJ1-1
v_gene: TRBV28
d_gene: .
abundance: few
CDR3nt: TGTGCCAGCGCGGATGTGGAGGCTGAAGCTTTCTTT
CDR3aa: CASADVEAEAFF

j_gene: TRBJ2-3
v_gene: TRBV24-1
d_gene: .
abundance: many
CDR3nt: TGTGCCACCAGTGAAGCAAACACAGATACGCAGTATTTT
CDR3aa: CATSEANTDTQYF

j_gene: TRBJ2-5
v_gene: TRBV16
d_gene: .
abundance: many
CDR3nt: TGTGCCAGCAGCCAATTGGCAGGGCGAGGAGAGACCCAGTACTTC
CDR3aa: CASSQLAGRGETQYF

j_gene: TRBJ2-5
v_gene: TRBV6-1
d_gene: .
abundance: many
CDR3nt: TGTGCCACCTGTCGGGCCCGGGGGGAGACCCAGTACTTC
CDR3aa: CATCRARGETQYF

j_gene: TRBJ1-6
v_gene: TRBV2
d_gene: .
abundance: .
CDR3nt: TGTGCCAGTATAGTAACAGGGAATTCACCCCTCCACTTT
CDR3aa: CASIVTGNSPLHF

j_gene: TRBJ2-7
v_gene: TRBV28
d_gene: TRBD2
abundance: .
CDR3nt: TGTGCCAGCAGTTTAGGGGAGGGCATGAGCGAGCAGTACTTC
CDR3aa: CASSLGEGMSEQYF

j_gene: TRBJ2-3
v_gene: TRBV15
d_gene: .
abundance: .
CDR3nt: TGTGCCACCAGCAGAGATTTCCATACGCAGTATTTT
CDR3aa: CATSRDFHTQYF

j_gene: TRBJ1-5
v_gene: TRBV2
d_gene: TRBD1
abundance: .
CDR3nt: TGTGCCAGCCGCCGAGGGGCAGGGGGCGAGCAGCCCCAGCATTTT
CDR3aa: CASRRGAGGEQPQHF

j_gene: TRBJ2-7
v_gene: TRBV5-1
d_gene: .
abundance: few
CDR3nt: TGCGCCAGCACCCTTTCAGGGATCCAAGACTCCTACGAGCAGTACTTC
CDR3aa: CASTLSGIQDSYEQYF

j_gene: TRBJ2-3
v_gene: TRBV27
d_gene: .
abundance: .
CDR3nt: TGTGCCAGCAGTCTCTTCCCGGCGGGGTTGGCAGGGGATACGCAGTATTTT
CDR3aa: CASSLFPAGLAGDTQYF

j_gene: TRBJ2-7
v_gene: TRBV15
d_gene: .
abundance: .
CDR3nt: TGTGCCACCAGCATGTCGGTTGTGTACCGTTCGTACGAGCAGTACTTC
CDR3aa: CATSMSVVYRSYEQYF

j_gene: TRBJ2-7
v_gene: TRBV9
d_gene: TRBD1
abundance: .
CDR3nt: TGTGCCAGCAGCGGGAGGACAGGGAGCCACGAGCAGTACTTC
CDR3aa: CASSGRTGSHEQYF

j_gene: TRBJ1-2
v_gene: TRBV10-3
d_gene: .
abundance: many
CDR3nt: TGTGCCATCAGTGAAGACGTGACAGTTGGATATGGCTACACCTTC
CDR3aa: CAISEDVTVGYGYTF

j_gene: TRBJ2-7
v_gene: TRBV13
d_gene: .
abundance: many
CDR3nt: TGTGCCAGCAGCGCTCGTCCGCAGGGCCAAGAGCAGTACTTC
CDR3aa: CASSARPQGQEQYF

j_gene: TRBJ2-1
v_gene: TRBV7-3
d_gene: .
abundance: .
CDR3nt: TGTGCCAGCAGCTTTCTTCGGATCCGGGACGGAGGATACAATGAGCAGTTCTTC
CDR3aa: CASSFLRIRDGGYNEQFF

j_gene: TRBJ1-5
v_gene: TRBV6-5
d_gene: .
abundance: .
CDR3nt: TGTGCCAGCAGTACGTTAGATAATCAGCCCCAGCATTTT
CDR3aa: CASSTLDNQPQHF

j_gene: TRBJ2-7
v_gene: TRBV7-2
d_gene: TRBD2
abundance: many
CDR3nt: TGTGCCAGCAGCTTAGAGCTAGCGGGGAAATACGAGCAGTACTTC
CDR3aa: CASSLELAGKYEQYF

j_gene: TRBJ2-7
v_gene: TRBV29-1
d_gene: TRBD1
abundance: .
CDR3nt: TGCAGCGGACAGGGGGAAACCTACGAGCAGTACTTC
CDR3aa: CSGQGETYEQYF

j_gene: TRBJ2-7
v_gene: TRBV7-2
d_gene: .
abundance: .
CDR3nt: TGTGCCAGCCGGGGAGGACAGGAGGCCTACAAGCAGTACTTC
CDR3aa: CASRGGQEAYKQYF

j_gene: TRBJ2-5
v_gene: TRBV12-3/TRBV12-4
d_gene: .
abundance: many
CDR3nt: TGTGCCAGCAGACGCGAGGCTAGCCCCCAAGAGACCCAGTACTTC
CDR3aa: CASRREASPQETQYF

j_gene: TRBJ2-7
v_gene: TRBV6-6
d_gene: .
abundance: .
CDR3nt: TGTGCCAGCAGTTACGCCCTCGACGGGTCCTACGAGCGGTACTTC
CDR3aa: CASSYALDGSYERYF

j_gene: TRBJ2-1
v_gene: TRBV19
d_gene: TRBD1
abundance: .
CDR3nt: TGTGCCAGTAGCCAGGGGGCGGACTACAATGAGCAGTTCTTC
CDR3aa: CASSQGADYNEQFF

j_gene: TRBJ1-2
v_gene: TRBV20-1
d_gene: TRBD1
abundance: .
CDR3nt: TGCAGTGCTAGAAACCCGGGACAGGGGGGTTTGGGCTACACCTTC
CDR3aa: CSARNPGQGGLGYTF

j_gene: TRBJ2-7
v_gene: TRBV7-2
d_gene: TRBD2
abundance: .
CDR3nt: TGTGCCAGCAGCTTCGCGACTAGCGGGGGGCTAACCTCCTACGAGCAGTACTTC
CDR3aa: CASSFATSGGLTSYEQYF

j_gene: TRBJ2-3
v_gene: TRBV19
d_gene: TRBD2
abundance: .
CDR3nt: TGTGCCAGTAGTATACAGCGGGGATCCAATGAGCAGTATTTT
CDR3aa: CASSIQRGSNEQYF

j_gene: TRBJ1-3
v_gene: TRBV15
d_gene: .
abundance: .
CDR3nt: TGTGCCACCAGCAGAGAGAGGACAGTTTTCTCTGGAAACACCATATATTTT
CDR3aa: CATSRERTVFSGNTIYF

j_gene: TRBJ2-3
v_gene: TRBV29-1
d_gene: TRBD2
abundance: many
CDR3nt: TGCACCGCCCGCGGGGGGGCTAGCACAGATACGCAGTATTTT
CDR3aa: CTARGGASTDTQYF

j_gene: TRBJ1-2
v_gene: TRBV29-1
d_gene: .
abundance: many
CDR3nt: TGCAGCGTTGAAGATCTAACAGGGAGGTACTATGGCTACACCTTC
CDR3aa: CSVEDLTGRYYGYTF

j_gene: TRBJ2-7
v_gene: TRBV7-6
d_gene: TRBD2
abundance: .
CDR3nt: TGTGCCAGCAGAACCCCCGGGACTAGCTCCTACGAGCAGTACTTC
CDR3aa: CASRTPGTSSYEQYF

j_gene: TRBJ1-1
v_gene: TRBV2
d_gene: TRBD1
abundance: many
CDR3nt: TGTGCCAGCAAAGCAATTTCAGGGGGATTAGGCACTGAAGCTTTCTTT
CDR3aa: CASKAISGGLGTEAFF

j_gene: TRBJ2-1
v_gene: TRBV12-3/TRBV12-4
d_gene: TRBD1
abundance: .
CDR3nt: TGTGCCAGCAACCGGGACAGGGGAAACAATGAGCAGTTCTTC
CDR3aa: CASNRDRGNNEQFF

j_gene: TRBJ2-3
v_gene: TRBV7-4
d_gene: .
abundance: .
CDR3nt: TGTGCCAGCAGCTTAGGGGGTAGCGCGCAGTATTTT
CDR3aa: CASSLGGSAQYF

j_gene: TRBJ1-1
v_gene: TRBV7-9
d_gene: .
abundance: .
CDR3nt: TGTGCCAGCAGCTCCATAAACACTGAAGCTTTCTTT
CDR3aa: CASSSINTEAFF

j_gene: TRBJ1-1
v_gene: TRBV14
d_gene: TRBD1
abundance: .
CDR3nt: TGTGCCAGCAGCCTAGGGACAGGGGGTAACACTGAAGCTTTCTTT
CDR3aa: CASSLGTGGNTEAFF

j_gene: TRBJ1-1
v_gene: TRBV7-2
d_gene: TRBD1
abundance: few
CDR3nt: TGTGCCAGCAGCTTAGCCCGACAGGGCCGAGATTTCTTT
CDR3aa: CASSLARQGRDFF

j_gene: TRBJ1-1
v_gene: TRBV5-1
d_gene: .
abundance: .
CDR3nt: TGCGCCAGCAGCTCTGGACCGGGGAACACTGAAGCTTTCTTT
CDR3aa: CASSSGPGNTEAFF

j_gene: TRBJ2-3
v_gene: TRBV6-4
d_gene: TRBD2
abundance: few
CDR3nt: TGTGCCAGCAGTGAGTCGACTAGCGGGCCAGATACGCAGTATTTT
CDR3aa: CASSESTSGPDTQYF

j_gene: TRBJ1-1
v_gene: TRBV20-1
d_gene: .
abundance: many
CDR3nt: TGCAGTGCTAGAGATGTGGCAGCCCGGATATATGAAGCTTTCTTT
CDR3aa: CSARDVAARIYEAFF

j_gene: TRBJ2-5
v_gene: TRBV10-3
d_gene: TRBD1
abundance: .
CDR3nt: TGTGCCATCAGCCCGGGACAGGGCAGAGAGACCCAGTACTTC
CDR3aa: CAISPGQGRETQYF

j_gene: TRBJ2-5
v_gene: TRBV5-1
d_gene: TRBD2
abundance: few
CDR3nt: TGCGCCAGCAGCAACCCGATGCGGGGGGGCTCCGAGACCCAGTACTTC
CDR3aa: CASSNPMRGGSETQYF

j_gene: TRBJ1-6
v_gene: TRBV12-3/TRBV12-4
d_gene: .
abundance: many
CDR3nt: TGTGCCAGCAGTCCCCGCCGGGGGCAGGATAATTCACCCCTCCACTTT
CDR3aa: CASSPRRGQDNSPLHF

j_gene: TRBJ2-1
v_gene: TRBV20-1
d_gene: .
abundance: .
CDR3nt: TGCAGTGCTAGAGATCTCAACAATGAGCAGTTCTTC
CDR3aa: CSARDLNNEQFF

j_gene: TRBJ2-3
v_gene: TRBV19
d_gene: .
abundance: few
CDR3nt: TGTGCCAGTAGCCCCACCCCAAGCGGACAGCGCCCGGAGGATACGCAGTATTTT
CDR3aa: CASSPTPSGQRPEDTQYF

j_gene: TRBJ2-5
v_gene: TRBV20-1
d_gene: TRBD2
abundance: many
CDR3nt: TGCAGTGCTCCTGCTAGCGGGGAGGAGACCCGGTACTTC
CDR3aa: CSAPASGEETRYF

j_gene: TRBJ2-7
v_gene: TRBV4-1
d_gene: .
abundance: few
CDR3nt: TGCGCCAGCAGCCAAGGGGCATTTTTGGGCGAGCAGTACTTC
CDR3aa: CASSQGAFLGEQYF

j_gene: TRBJ2-7
v_gene: TRBV24-1
d_gene: .
abundance: .
CDR3nt: TGTGCCACGCTTTGCCCGGCTTCCTACGAGCAGTACTTC
CDR3aa: CATLCPASYEQYF

j_gene: TRBJ1-1
v_gene: TRBV7-3
d_gene: TRBD1
abundance: many
CDR3nt: TGTGCCAGCAGCTTCGAGACAGGGGTTGGCACTGAAGCTTTCTTT
CDR3aa: CASSFETGVGTEAFF

j_gene: TRBJ2-1
v_gene: TRBV7-8
d_gene: TRBD1
abundance: .
CDR3nt: TGTGCCAGCAGCCCGTGGGACAGCAATGAGCAGTTCTTC
CDR3aa: CASSPWDSNEQFF

j_gene: TRBJ1-1
v_gene: TRBV6-1
d_gene: .
abundance: .
CDR3nt: TGTGCCAGCAGCTTCAGGGGATGGACTGAAGCTTTCTTT
CDR3aa: CASSFRGWTEAFF

j_gene: TRBJ1-2
v_gene: TRBV18
d_gene: TRBD1
abundance: .
CDR3nt: TGTGCCAGCTCACGCGAGGGACAGGGTGATGGCTACACCTTC
CDR3aa: CASSREGQGDGYTF

j_gene: TRBJ1-2
v_gene: TRBV7-6
d_gene: .
abundance: once
CDR3nt: TGTGCCAGCAGCTCGACAGGCTGGGAAGGGGGTAATATGGCTGGCTACACCTTC
CDR3aa: CASSSTGWEGGNMAGYTF

j_gene: TRBJ1-6
v_gene: TRBV6-4
d_gene: .
abundance: many
CDR3nt: TGTGCCAGCAGTGTCTCAGCAGGTTATAATTCACCCCTCCACTTT
CDR3aa: CASSVSAGYNSPLHF

j_gene: TRBJ2-7
v_gene: TRBV6-5
d_gene: .
abundance: many
CDR3nt: TGTGCCAGTACCGGGTCCGCCTACGAGCAGTACTTC
CDR3aa: CASTGSAYEQYF

j_gene: TRBJ2-2
v_gene: TRBV7-9
d_gene: TRBD2
abundance: .
CDR3nt: TGTGCCAGCGGGGGGGGCACCGGGGAGCTGTTTTTT
CDR3aa: CASGGGTGELFF

j_gene: TRBJ1-6
v_gene: TRBV10-3
d_gene: TRBD1
abundance: medium-sized
CDR3nt: TGTGCCATCAGTGGAGCCGGGACAGACGATTCACCCCTCCACTTT
CDR3aa: CAISGAGTDDSPLHF

j_gene: TRBJ1-2
v_gene: TRBV2
d_gene: TRBD1
abundance: many
CDR3nt: TGTGCCAGCAGTGGGTCGGGACAGGTCTATGGCTACACCTTC
CDR3aa: CASSGSGQVYGYTF

j_gene: TRBJ1-3
v_gene: TRBV10-3
d_gene: .
abundance: .
CDR3nt: TGTGCCATCAGTGAGTCTCATATGGGAAACACCACATATTTT
CDR3aa: CAISESHMGNTTYF